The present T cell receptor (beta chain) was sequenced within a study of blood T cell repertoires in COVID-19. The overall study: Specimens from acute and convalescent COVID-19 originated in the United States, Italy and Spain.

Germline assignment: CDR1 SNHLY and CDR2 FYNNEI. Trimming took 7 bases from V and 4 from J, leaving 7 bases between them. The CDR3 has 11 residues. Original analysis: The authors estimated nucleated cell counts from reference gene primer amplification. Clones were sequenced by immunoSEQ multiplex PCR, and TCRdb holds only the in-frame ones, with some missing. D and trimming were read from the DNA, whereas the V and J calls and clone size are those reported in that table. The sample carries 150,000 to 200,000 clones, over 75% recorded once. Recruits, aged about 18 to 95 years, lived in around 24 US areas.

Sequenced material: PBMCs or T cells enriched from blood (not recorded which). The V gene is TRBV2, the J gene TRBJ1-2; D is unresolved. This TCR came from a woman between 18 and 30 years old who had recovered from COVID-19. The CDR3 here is CASTVFYGYTF. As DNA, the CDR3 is TGTGCCAGCACCGTCTTCTATGGCTACACCTTC.